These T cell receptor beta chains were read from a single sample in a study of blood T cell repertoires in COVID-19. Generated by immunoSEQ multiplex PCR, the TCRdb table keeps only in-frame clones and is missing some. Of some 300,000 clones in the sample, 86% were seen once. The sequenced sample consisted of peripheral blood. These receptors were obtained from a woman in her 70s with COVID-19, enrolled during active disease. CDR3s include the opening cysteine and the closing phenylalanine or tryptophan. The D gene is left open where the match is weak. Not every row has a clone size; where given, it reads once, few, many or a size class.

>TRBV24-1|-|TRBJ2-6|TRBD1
TGTGCCACCAGTGATCCGGGACAGGGCCGATCTGGGGCCAACGTCCTGACTTTC
CATSDPGQGRSGANVLTF
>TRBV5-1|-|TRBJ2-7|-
TGCGCCAGCAGCACCGGAGGGCCGGGGACCTACGAGCAGTACTTC
CASSTGGPGTYEQYF
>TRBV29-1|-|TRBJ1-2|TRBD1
TGCAGCGCAGCCGGGACAGTCTATGGCTACACCTTC
CSAAGTVYGYTF
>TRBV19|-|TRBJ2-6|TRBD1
TGTGCCAGTAGTATATCAGGCCTGAACAGGGGAACTGGGGCCAACGTCCTGACTTTC
CASSISGLNRGTGANVLTF
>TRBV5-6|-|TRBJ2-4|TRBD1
TGTGCCAGCAGCGCCTACAGGGGGCCAAACATTCAGTACTTC
CASSAYRGPNIQYF
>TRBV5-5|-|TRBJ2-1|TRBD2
TGTGCCAGCAGCTTCGGCCCCAGCGGGGACTACAATGAGCAGTTCTTC
CASSFGPSGDYNEQFF
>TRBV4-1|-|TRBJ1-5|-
TGCGCCAGCAGCCCAGAGATACTGAGCAATCAGCCCCAGCATTTT
CASSPEILSNQPQHF
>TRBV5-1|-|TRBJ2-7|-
TGCGCCAGCAGCTTCTCTGGAGGGAAGAGCTCCTACGAGCAGTACTTC
CASSFSGGKSSYEQYF
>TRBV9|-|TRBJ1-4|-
TGTGCCAGCAGCGTAGAGGCAGGGGCGGTGACTAATGAAAAACTGTTTTTT
CASSVEAGAVTNEKLFF
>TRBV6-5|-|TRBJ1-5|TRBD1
TGTGCCAGCAGCAGACAGGGTGTTTTTGACCAGCCCCAGCATTTT
CASSRQGVFDQPQHF
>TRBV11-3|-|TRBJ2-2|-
TGTGCCAGCAGCCCCCAAACCGGGGAGCTGTTTTTT
CASSPQTGELFF
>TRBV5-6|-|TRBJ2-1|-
TGTGCCAGCAGCTTGCTCAGGGGCCCTTACTCCTACAATGAGCAGTTCTTC
CASSLLRGPYSYNEQFF
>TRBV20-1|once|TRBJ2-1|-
TGCAGTGCTAGTATCCCCCAGAAGAGGGGGGGTTACAATGAGCAGTTCTTC
CSASIPQKRGGYNEQFF
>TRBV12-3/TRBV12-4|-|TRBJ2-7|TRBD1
TGTGCCAGCAGCCATTTACAGGGGGACGAGCAGTACTTC
CASSHLQGDEQYF
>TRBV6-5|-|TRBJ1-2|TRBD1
TGTGCCAGTCGGGACAGGGGGATGTCTGGCTACACCTTC
CASRDRGMSGYTF
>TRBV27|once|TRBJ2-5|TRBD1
TGTGCCAGCAGTAACAGGGACAGTGTTTGGGAGACCCAGTACTTC
CASSNRDSVWETQYF
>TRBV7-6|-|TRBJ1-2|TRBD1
TGTGCCAGCAGCCAACCCCTGACAGGGGGCCAATTAGGCTACACCTTC
CASSQPLTGGQLGYTF
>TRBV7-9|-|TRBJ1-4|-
TGTGCCAGCAGCTTAGGCGGCGGAGAAAAACTGTTTTTT
CASSLGGGEKLFF
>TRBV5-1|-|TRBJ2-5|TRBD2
TGCGCCAGCAGCTTGGACAGCGGGGGGCCCCAAGAGACCCAGTACTTC
CASSLDSGGPQETQYF
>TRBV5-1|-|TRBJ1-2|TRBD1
TGCGCCAGCAGCTTGGAACAGGGGGGTGGCTACACCTTC
CASSLEQGGGYTF
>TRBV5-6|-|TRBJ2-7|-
TGTGCCAGCAGTCGGCGCTCGGGCGAGCAGTACTTC
CASSRRSGEQYF
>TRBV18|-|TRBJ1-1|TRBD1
TGTGCCAGCTCTCGTACAGGGGGCTATGAAGCTTTCTTT
CASSRTGGYEAFF
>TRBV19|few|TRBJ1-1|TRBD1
TGTGCCAGTGAAGGGACAGGGCTCGGGAACACTGAAGCTTTCTTT
CASEGTGLGNTEAFF
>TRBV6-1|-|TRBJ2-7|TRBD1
TGTGCCAGCAGTGAATCCACTCCGGGACAGGCGAACTACGAGCAGTACTTC
CASSESTPGQANYEQYF
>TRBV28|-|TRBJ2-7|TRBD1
TGTGCCAGCAGGGGAGGACAGGGGCTCTACGAGCAGTACTTC
CASRGGQGLYEQYF
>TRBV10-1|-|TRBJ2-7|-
TGCGCCAGCAGTCAACAGGGTTACGAGCAGTACTTC
CASSQQGYEQYF
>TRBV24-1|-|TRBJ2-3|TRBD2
TGTGCCACCAGTGATCCCCCTCGGGGGGGCCTCGGTGGTACGCAGTATTTT
CATSDPPRGGLGGTQYF